This is a list of T cell receptor beta chains from one sample in a study of T-cell reconstitution after alpha-beta-depleted transplantation in children. Using its own MiXCR run on the PCR reads, TCRdb lists one record per CDR3 protein. The repertoire holds some 840,000 distinct CDR3 sequences, with under 20% as singletons. Sample: PBMCs, mostly from graft donor cells, taken 360 days after TCRalphabeta/CD19-depleted stem cell transplant. The receptor source for this set is a male patient under 18 who had a stem cell transplant for acute lymphoblastic leukemia, so the T cells may come from the graft donor. The CDR3 runs from the conserved cysteine through the conserved F or W.

V gene: TRBV27
J gene: TRBJ2-7
CDR3 protein: CASSWAGEYEQYF

V gene: TRBV5-1
J gene: TRBJ2-4
CDR3 protein: CASSLLEGQAKNIQYF

V gene: TRBV6-5
J gene: TRBJ2-3
CDR3 protein: CASSYTPGATDTQYF

V gene: TRBV28
J gene: TRBJ1-2
CDR3 protein: CASRLDSIYGYTF

V gene: TRBV10-1
J gene: TRBJ2-1
CDR3 protein: CASSESGREGNEQFF

V gene: TRBV5-1
J gene: TRBJ2-7
CDR3 protein: CVDRPLEQYF

V gene: TRBV3-1
J gene: TRBJ2-7
CDR3 protein: CASSQPTGYEQYF

V gene: TRBV20-1
J gene: TRBJ2-3
CDR3 protein: CSAREAGLEGYF

V gene: TRBV5-1
J gene: TRBJ2-2
CDR3 protein: CASSPKDTGELFF

V gene: TRBV2
J gene: TRBJ2-3
CDR3 protein: CASSPRVLTDTRYF

V gene: TRBV5-1
J gene: TRBJ2-1
CDR3 protein: CASSSGRAPSYNEQFF

V gene: TRBV6-6
J gene: TRBJ2-5
CDR3 protein: CASSYRSQETQYF

V gene: TRBV5-4
J gene: TRBJ2-2
CDR3 protein: CASRRGLAGANTGELFF

V gene: TRBV12-3/TRBV12-4
J gene: TRBJ2-7
CDR3 protein: CASSFVGYEQYF

V gene: TRBV12-3/TRBV12-4
J gene: TRBJ2-1
CDR3 protein: CASGGEFRGPYNEQFF

V gene: TRBV11-2
J gene: TRBJ2-5
CDR3 protein: CASSLWGNRRETQYF